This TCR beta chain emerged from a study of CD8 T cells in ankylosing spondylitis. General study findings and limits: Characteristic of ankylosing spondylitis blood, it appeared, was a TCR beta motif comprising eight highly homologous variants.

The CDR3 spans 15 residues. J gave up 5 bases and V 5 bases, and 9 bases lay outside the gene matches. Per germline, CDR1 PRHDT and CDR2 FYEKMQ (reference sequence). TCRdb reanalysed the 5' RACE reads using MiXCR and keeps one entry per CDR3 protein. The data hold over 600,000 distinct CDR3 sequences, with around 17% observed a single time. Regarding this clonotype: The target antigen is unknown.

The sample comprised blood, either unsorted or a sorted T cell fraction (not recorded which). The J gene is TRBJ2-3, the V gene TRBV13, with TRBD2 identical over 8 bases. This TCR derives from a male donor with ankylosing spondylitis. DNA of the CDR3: TGTGCCAGCAGCATATCGCGGGGGGCAAAAGATACGCAGTATTTT. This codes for CASSISRGAKDTQYF.